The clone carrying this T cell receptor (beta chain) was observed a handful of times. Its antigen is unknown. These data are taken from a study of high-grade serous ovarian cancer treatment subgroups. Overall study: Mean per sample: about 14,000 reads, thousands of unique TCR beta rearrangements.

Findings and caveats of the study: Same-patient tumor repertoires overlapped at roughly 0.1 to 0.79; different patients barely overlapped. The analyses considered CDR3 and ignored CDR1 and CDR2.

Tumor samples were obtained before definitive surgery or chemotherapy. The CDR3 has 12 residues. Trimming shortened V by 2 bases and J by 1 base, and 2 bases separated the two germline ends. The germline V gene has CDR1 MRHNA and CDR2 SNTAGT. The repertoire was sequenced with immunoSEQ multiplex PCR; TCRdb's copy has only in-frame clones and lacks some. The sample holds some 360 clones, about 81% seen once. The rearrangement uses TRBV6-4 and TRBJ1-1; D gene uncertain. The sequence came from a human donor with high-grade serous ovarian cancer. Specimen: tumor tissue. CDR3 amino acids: CASSDRNTEAFF. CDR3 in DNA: TGTGCCAGCAGTGACAGGAACACTGAAGCTTTCTTT.